This T cell receptor beta chain was observed in a study of T cell changes during pregnancy in multiple sclerosis. Sequenced by immunoSEQ multiplex PCR; TCRdb stores in-frame clones only, minus some. The sample includes roughly 61,000 clones, 90% to 95% of them seen just once. The sequence was collected from a female donor with multiple sclerosis, enrolled in a pregnancy study. The input for sequencing was peripheral blood, taken after pregnancy.

CDR3 sequence (DNA): TGTGCCAGGCCGGGACAAGGATTTAGCGGGGGGAGCACAGATACGCAGTATTTT. Translation gives CARPGQGFSGGSTDTQYF. The V and J genes are TRBV2 and TRBJ2-3, with 10 bases identical to TRBD2. CDR1 SNHLY and CDR2 FYNNEI come from the germline V gene. The CDR3 has 18 residues. V gave up 9 bases and J gave up 0 bases; unmatched junction bases: 15.